The 32 T cell receptor beta chains in this list originate from one sample, sequenced in a study of shared clonotypes between healthy human individuals. The assay was immunoSEQ multiplex PCR, and TCRdb's table has in-frame clones only and misses some. Among some 2 million clones listed, over 85% were seen once. The material sequenced was naive CD4+ T cells sorted from blood. Subset here: CD45RA+ positively selected. The receptors stem from a man between 18 and 35 years old in good health.

The chain carries TRBV2 and TRBJ2-1; TRBD2 aligns across 8 bases. Germline V gene lookup returns CDR1 SNHLY and CDR2 FYNNEI. The ends lost 4 bases at V and 1 base at J; junction bases unmatched: 6. This CDR3 has 16 amino acids. CDR3 coding DNA: TGTGCCAGCAGTGTGGCTAGCGGGTCTTCCTACAATGAGCAGTTCTTC. This sequence encodes CASSVASGSSYNEQFF.

The chain recombines TRBV2 with TRBJ1-1; D gene uncertain. In germline, CDR1 is SNHLY, CDR2 FYNNEI. The CDR3 is 14 amino acids. The V gene lost 7 bases and the J gene lost 1 base, with 13 bases spanning the gap. CDR3 in amino acids: CASTKVGQNTEAFF. The CDR3 DNA is TGTGCCAGCACCAAAGTGGGTCAGAACACTGAAGCTTTCTTT.

This chain uses TRBV9 with TRBJ2-7; D possibly corresponds to TRBD2 (5 bases). The ends were cut back, 4 bases at V and 0 bases at J, with 11 bases in the middle. The CDR3 length is 14 residues. CDR1 SGDLS and CDR2 YYNGEE come from the germline V gene. Written as DNA, the CDR3 is TGTGCCAGCAGCCCCCAAGCGGTCTCCTACGAGCAGTACTTC. Amino acid sequence: CASSPQAVSYEQYF.

This clone has only a few counts. The chain joins TRBV28 to TRBJ2-3; D is undetermined. This CDR3 has 13 amino acids. The germline V gene has CDR1 MDHEN and CDR2 SYDVKM. V lost 7 bases and J 2 bases, leaving 10 bases between the germline ends. CDR3 amino acids: CASNGQVTDTQYF. The CDR3, as DNA: TGTGCCAGCAATGGTCAGGTCACAGATACGCAGTATTTT.

The V gene is TRBV5-4, the J gene TRBJ2-2; D is ambiguous. The CDR3 consists of 15 residues. Germline lookup yields CDR1 SGHNT and CDR2 YYREEE (reference sequence). V was shortened by 1 base and J by 4 bases, with 11 bases between the two germline ends. The CDR3 sequence is CASSLTGLGTGELFF. The CDR3 DNA reads TGTGCCAGCAGCTTGACTGGTCTAGGCACCGGGGAGCTGTTTTTT.

The chain couples TRBV9 to TRBJ2-7; weak D call: TRBD2 (6 bases). Between the trimmed V and J ends, which lost 1 base and 7 bases, there was a span of 24 bases. This CDR3 region has 17 residues. Germline values: CDR1 SGDLS, CDR2 YYNGEE. The CDR3 coding sequence is TGTGCCAGCAGCGTAAGGGAAAGTGGGAGGCCCCTTACGGAGCAGTACTTC. Its translation: CASSVRESGRPLTEQYF.

With respect to this clone: This sample includes further DNA sequences coding for the same CDR3. The V call is TRBV28, the J call TRBJ1-4; 8 bases fit TRBD1. V shed 2 bases, J shed 5 bases, and the junction held 1 base outside the gene matches. The CDR3 contains 14 residues. Germline V lookup: CDR1 MDHEN, CDR2 SYDVKM. CDR3 bases: TGTGCCAGCAGTTTAACAGGGGGGAATGAAAAACTGTTTTTT. Its translation: CASSLTGGNEKLFF.

In this sample, this clone turned up once. The chain recombines TRBV9 with TRBJ1-4, with 7 bases aligning to TRBD1. CDR1 SGDLS and CDR2 YYNGEE come from the germline V gene. This CDR3 spans 14 amino acids. The V and J ends lost 0 bases and 5 bases, in that order; junction bases with no gene match: 1. The CDR3 reads CASSVEQGNEKLFF. The CDR3 region has the DNA TGTGCCAGCAGCGTAGAACAGGGGAATGAAAAACTGTTTTTT.

The rearrangement joins TRBV18 to TRBJ2-7, with D perhaps being TRBD1 or TRBD2 (7 bases each). Germline V gene sequence: CDR1 KGHSH, CDR2 LQKENI. The germline V and J ends were trimmed by 3 bases and 3 bases, with 18 bases remaining between them. The CDR3 runs 16 residues. The CDR3 loop reads CASSPRPPGGGYEQYF. In DNA, the CDR3 is TGTGCCAGCTCACCGAGACCCCCAGGGGGGGGCTACGAGCAGTACTTC.

With respect to this clone: Other DNA sequences in the sample encode the same CDR3. J is TRBJ2-2 and V is TRBV29-1; D gene ambiguous. The V gene's germline CDR1 is SQVTM and CDR2 ANQGSEA. This CDR3 region has 14 residues. Trimming shortened V by 3 bases and J by 0 bases, and 8 bases separated the two germline ends. The CDR3 is CSVEGPTNTGELFF. CDR3 DNA: TGCAGCGTTGAGGGTCCAACGAACACCGGGGAGCTGTTTTTT.

On this clone: This sample includes further DNA sequences coding for the same CDR3. The chain employs TRBV30 and TRBJ1-2; weak D call: TRBD1 (5 bases). Germline V gene sequence: CDR1 GTSNPN, CDR2 SVGIG (reference sequence). CDR3 length: 13 residues. V dropped 1 base and J dropped 1 base, with 7 bases sitting between them. CDR3 sequence (DNA): TGTGCCTGGAGTGCCGACAGTAACTATGGCTACACCTTC. It specifies CAWSADSNYGYTF.

This chain uses TRBV5-8 with TRBJ2-7; the D gene is possibly TRBD1 (6 bases). Germline loops: CDR1 SGHTS, CDR2 YDEGEE. Trimming removed 4 bases from V and 2 bases from J, with 13 bases in between. There are 14 residues in the CDR3. CDR3 region: CASSARGRAYEQYF. CDR3 DNA sequence: TGTGCCAGCAGCGCCAGGGGCCGGGCCTACGAGCAGTACTTC. Looking up the rest from reference TRBV5-8 and TRBJ2-7 gives the full variable domain: EAGVTQSPTHLIKTRGQQATLRCSPISGHTSVYWYQQALGLGLQFLLWYDEGEERNRGNFPPRFSGRQFPNYSSELNVNALELEDSALYLCASSARGRAYEQYFGPGTRLTVT.

The table lists this clone with a count of one. The chain recombines TRBV5-1 with TRBJ1-2, with TRBD1 as a possible D gene (6 bases). This CDR3 region has 15 residues. With 3 bases removed from V and 0 bases from J, the gap between germline ends came to 12 bases. Germline V gene lookup returns CDR1 SGHRS and CDR2 YFSETQ. The CDR3 spells CASSSGGPTNYGYTF. For the CDR3, the DNA is TGCGCCAGCAGCTCGGGGGGCCCCACTAACTATGGCTACACCTTC.

A word on this clone: A read error may produce the germline difference seen at one junction end. This chain joins TRBV7-7 and TRBJ2-1; D is perhaps TRBD2 (7 bases). Germline V gene sequence: CDR1 SSHAT, CDR2 FNYEAQ (reference sequence). This CDR3 comprises 15 residues. The CDR3 DNA follows: TGTGCTAGCAGCTTGGGGGGGCCCTATATCAATGAGCAGTTCTTC. Translated, it gives CASSLGGPYINEQFF.

This rearrangement joins TRBV10-1 to TRBJ1-1; D remains ambiguous. V was trimmed by 3 bases and J by 1 base, leaving 6 bases between them. Germline V CDR1 and CDR2: WNHNN, SYGVQD (reference sequence). This CDR3 is built from 13 residues. The CDR3 DNA is TGCGCCAGCAGTGATGAGTGGAACACTGAAGCTTTCTTT. It translates to CASSDEWNTEAFF.

This clone was seen only once. V gene TRBV10-3 combines with J gene TRBJ2-7; no clear D. CDR1 ENHRY and CDR2 SYGVKD come from the germline V gene. The V and J ends lost 6 bases and 0 bases respectively, with 9 bases between them. The CDR3 runs 13 residues. The chain's CDR3 is CAIRIQASYEQYF. CDR3 nucleotide sequence: TGTGCCATCAGAATTCAGGCCTCCTACGAGCAGTACTTC.

This clone was found once. The chain recombines TRBV30 with TRBJ1-5; 7 bases are a match to TRBD1. This CDR3 has 13 residues. CDR1 GTSNPN and CDR2 SVGIG come from the germline V gene (reference sequence). Trimming at V came to 4 bases and at J to 4 bases, leaving 4 bases not matched to a gene. The CDR3 sequence: CAWNTQGNQPQHF. CDR3 sequence (DNA): TGTGCCTGGAATACACAGGGGAATCAGCCCCAGCATTTT.

The rearrangement uses TRBV6-5 and TRBJ1-2; D might be TRBD1 (6 bases). Deletions cut 8 bases from V and 9 bases from J, with 22 bases between. The CDR3 runs to 14 residues. Germline CDR1 reads MNHEY; CDR2 reads SVGAGI. The DNA for the CDR3 is TGTGCCAGCGGCCCCGGGGGCCGCGGGTTGAGCTACACCTTC. This codes for CASGPGGRGLSYTF.

This chain uses TRBV11-1 with TRBJ2-7; no firm D call. The CDR3 is 14 amino acids. Trimming removed 3 bases at V and 0 bases at J, with 9 bases between. Looked up from germline, CDR1 is SGHAT and CDR2 is FQDESV (reference sequence). The CDR3 region is CASSFDGNSYEQYF. As DNA, the CDR3 is TGTGCCAGCAGCTTCGACGGTAACTCCTACGAGCAGTACTTC.

This chain uses TRBV5-1 with TRBJ2-2; D is undetermined. V gave up 5 bases and J gave up 0 bases, with 11 bases separating them. The V gene's germline CDR1 is SGHRS and CDR2 YFSETQ. The CDR3 contains 15 residues. This CDR3 reads CASSSRAANTGELFF. The CDR3 region has the DNA TGCGCCAGCAGTTCACGGGCTGCGAACACCGGGGAGCTGTTTTTT.

Details on this clone: Other DNA variants within this sample encode the same CDR3. The V gene is TRBV10-3, the J gene TRBJ1-2; no reliable D call. Germline-derived CDR1 and CDR2 are ENHRY and SYGVKD. This CDR3 has 14 amino acids. The germline V and J ends were trimmed by 3 bases and 1 base, with 9 bases remaining between them. CDR3 sequence reads: CAISERGVNYGYTF. In DNA form, the CDR3 reads TGTGCCATCAGTGAACGTGGGGTTAACTATGGCTACACCTTC.

The gene calls are TRBV9 and TRBJ1-1; 8 bases fit TRBD1. This CDR3 spans 14 amino acids. The V gene's germline CDR1 is SGDLS and CDR2 YYNGEE. The V and J ends lost 4 bases and 9 bases, in that order; junction bases with no gene match: 11. Here the CDR3 reads CASSPQATGGQAFF. The CDR3 coding sequence is TGTGCCAGCAGCCCCCAGGCCACAGGGGGTCAAGCTTTCTTT.

This sequence joins TRBV29-1 and TRBJ2-3; D assignment may be TRBD1 or TRBD2 (5 bases each). The ends were cut back, 6 bases at V and 0 bases at J, with 10 bases in the middle. In germline, CDR1 is SQVTM, CDR2 ANQGSEA. This CDR3 comprises 13 residues. This chain's CDR3 is CSVGTASTDTQYF. The CDR3 DNA follows: TGCAGCGTCGGGACGGCTAGCACAGATACGCAGTATTTT.

The chain carries TRBV6-6 and TRBJ1-1; TRBD1 agrees at 8 bases. CDR1 is MNHNY, CDR2 SVGAGI, per germline (reference sequence). V lost 3 bases and J lost 5; bases outside the gene matches: 5. The CDR3 is 14 amino acids. CDR3 sequence (DNA): TGTGCCAGCAGTTATACGACAGGGGCGACTGAAGCTTTCTTT. Its translation is CASSYTTGATEAFF.

The V and J genes are TRBV10-3 and TRBJ2-7; 10 nucleotides align to TRBD1. In germline, CDR1 is ENHRY, CDR2 SYGVKD. The trim removed 10 bases at V and 7 bases at J, leaving 7 bases unmatched. CDR3 length: 12 residues. CDR3 residues: CATGTGEREQYF. The CDR3 DNA reads TGTGCCACAGGGACAGGGGAGAGGGAGCAGTACTTC.

V is TRBV6-1 and J is TRBJ2-5, with TRBD2 identical over 10 bases. Germline lookup yields CDR1 MNHNS and CDR2 SASEGT. The CDR3 length is 14 residues. V shed 5 bases and J 5 bases; nucleotides not matched to a gene: 5. The CDR3 DNA is TGTGCCAGCAGTTCCCTAGCGGGGGTGGAGACCCAGTACTTC. Translated, it gives CASSSLAGVETQYF.

This chain joins TRBV7-2 and TRBJ2-1; 7 nucleotides line up with TRBD2. This CDR3 spans 18 amino acids. V was pared by 1 base and J by 4 bases, with 13 bases of the junction left unmatched. Germline V gene lookup returns CDR1 SGHTA and CDR2 FQGNSA. The CDR3 DNA reads TGTGCCAGCAGCTTAGGCCCCGCCGGGACTACGGGGTACAATGAGCAGTTCTTC. It translates to CASSLGPAGTTGYNEQFF.

The rearrangement links TRBV18 to TRBJ2-1; 8 bases align to TRBD2. The CDR3 spans 15 residues. Trimming took 4 bases from V and 9 from J; bases not matched to a gene: 11. Germline V gene sequence: CDR1 KGHSH, CDR2 LQKENI. The CDR3 spells CASSRPGLDSSEQFF. The CDR3 DNA reads as TGTGCCAGCTCACGGCCGGGACTAGATAGCAGTGAGCAGTTCTTC.

This clone was picked up one time. The chain has TRBV28 and TRBJ1-4, with D maybe TRBD1 (5 bases). The CDR3 runs 12 residues. Germline V lookup: CDR1 MDHEN, CDR2 SYDVKM. Trimming took off 8 bases at V and 8 bases at J, with 12 bases between the two ends. The CDR3 bases are TGTGCCAGCGGCCAGGGCAGCGAAAAACTGTTTTTT. This sequence encodes CASGQGSEKLFF.

This clone was seen a single time. V gene TRBV6-5 combines with J gene TRBJ2-3; 8 positions agree with TRBD2. The V segment lost 6 bases and the J segment 4 bases; nucleotides outside the gene matches: 9. CDR3 length: 15 amino acids. Germline-derived CDR1 and CDR2 are MNHEY and SVGAGI. The CDR3: CASSRGGLGADTQYF. DNA for the CDR3: TGTGCCAGCAGCCGCGGGGGGCTGGGGGCAGATACGCAGTATTTT.

This clone was found once. The rearrangement links TRBV6-1 to TRBJ2-3; TRBD1 agrees at 10 bases. Trimming removed 6 bases from V and 2 bases from J; junction bases left unmatched: 5. The CDR3 has 15 amino acids. CDR1 and CDR2 from the germline V gene are MNHNS and SASEGT. CDR3 DNA: TGTGCCAGCAGGATGGGACAGGGGTACACAGATACGCAGTATTTT. Protein: CASRMGQGYTDTQYF.

This clone was seen only once. The chain recombines TRBV30 with TRBJ1-3; D unresolved. The germline CDR1 and CDR2 sequences are GTSNPN and SVGIG (reference sequence). The CDR3 loop spans 15 amino acids. The V gene lost 4 bases and the J gene lost 4 bases, with 17 bases spanning the gap. CDR3 bases: TGTGCCTGGATTAGGGCCCGGACGGGAGGAAACACCATATATTTT. This translates into CAWIRARTGGNTIYF.